Listed below are T cell receptor beta chains from one sample, sequenced in a study of cytomegalovirus exposure and HLA in healthy donors. The assay was immunoSEQ multiplex PCR, and TCRdb's table has in-frame clones only and misses some. The sample has roughly 99,000 clones, 75% to 80% seen once. The source material was PBMCs. The origin of the receptors is a woman aged 40 to 49 in good health and CMV-seronegative. Both conserved end residues are part of each CDR3. Each record gives: V gene, clone size, D gene, J gene, CDR3 protein, CDR3 DNA. A D gene is named only where the DNA matches it firmly. The size of a clone is reported for some rows only, either as once, few or many, or as a class for expanded clones.

>TRBV4-2|NA|TRBD1|TRBJ1-5
CASSQDRQGLYQPQHF
TGTGCCAGCAGCCAAGATAGACAGGGCCTTTATCAGCCCCAGCATTTT
>TRBV7-2|NA|TRBD1|TRBJ1-1
CASSPGQVGSAAFF
TGTGCCAGCAGCCCGGGACAGGTGGGGAGTGCGGCTTTCTTT
>TRBV28|NA|TRBD1|TRBJ1-5
CASSFARTGAQPQHF
TGTGCCAGCAGTTTTGCGCGGACAGGAGCTCAGCCCCAGCATTTT
>TRBV21-1|few|NA|TRBJ2-1
CASSKARAGGRNEQFF
TGTGCCAGCAGCAAAGCAAGGGCAGGGGGTCGCAATGAGCAGTTCTTC
>TRBV29-1|NA|TRBD1|TRBJ1-1
CSVELTTGEAFF
TGCAGCGTTGAACTCACGACAGGGGAAGCTTTCTTT
>TRBV5-1|once|NA|TRBJ1-2
CASSPGDGAYGYTF
TGCGCCAGCAGCCCGGGGGACGGAGCCTATGGCTACACCTTC
>TRBV28|NA|TRBD2|TRBJ2-7
CASSTSGGGLYEQYF
TGTGCCAGCAGTACTAGCGGGGGAGGACTCTACGAGCAGTACTTC
>TRBV10-3|NA|NA|TRBJ1-2
CAISESNGAAYGYTF
TGTGCCATCAGTGAGTCGAATGGGGCTGCCTATGGCTACACCTTC
>TRBV14|NA|TRBD1|TRBJ2-7
CASSRGGTGTYEQYF
TGTGCCAGCAGCCGGGGTGGGACAGGGACCTACGAGCAGTACTTC
>TRBV20-1|NA|NA|TRBJ1-2
CSVRGYTF
TGCAGTGTGAGAGGGTACACCTTC
>TRBV18|NA|NA|TRBJ2-2
CASSPILRPTTIAGELFF
TGTGCCAGCTCACCCATTTTACGCCCAACAACGATTGCCGGGGAGCTGTTTTTT
>TRBV11-2|NA|NA|TRBJ1-4
CASSWGLRGSLGEKLFF
TGTGCCAGCAGCTGGGGACTGCGCGGGTCCCTAGGTGAAAAACTGTTTTTT
>TRBV7-2|NA|NA|TRBJ1-4
CASSAGWGNEKLFF
TGTGCCAGCAGCGCGGGCTGGGGTAATGAAAAACTGTTTTTT
>TRBV2|NA|NA|TRBJ2-1
CASSPGLVEQFF
TGTGCCAGCAGTCCAGGGTTGGTCGAGCAGTTCTTC
>TRBV28|few|NA|TRBJ2-7
CASSQAAGEVYEQYF
TGTGCCAGCAGCCAAGCCGCAGGGGAAGTCTACGAGCAGTACTTC
>TRBV5-4|NA|NA|TRBJ2-7
CASSWGGGGRTSYEQYF
TGTGCCAGCAGCTGGGGAGGGGGGGGGCGAACTTCCTACGAGCAGTACTTC
>TRBV6-1|once|NA|TRBJ2-7
CASNHRETYEQYF
TGTGCCAGCAACCACAGGGAAACCTACGAGCAGTACTTC
>TRBV7-9|NA|TRBD1|TRBJ1-1
CASSWDRGRPGEAFF
TGTGCCAGCAGCTGGGACAGGGGGCGACCTGGTGAAGCTTTCTTT
>TRBV18|NA|NA|TRBJ1-5
CASSPAGNQPQHF
TGTGCCAGCTCACCAGCAGGCAATCAGCCCCAGCATTTT
>TRBV7-9|many|NA|TRBJ1-1
CASSLGSTEAFF
TGTGCCAGCAGCTTGGGCAGCACTGAAGCTTTCTTT
>TRBV5-4|NA|TRBD2|TRBJ2-7
CASSLPGLAVYEQYF
TGTGCCAGCAGTCTGCCGGGACTAGCGGTATACGAGCAGTACTTC
>TRBV5-4|NA|NA|TRBJ2-5
CASSGGAQETQYF
TGTGCCAGCAGCGGGGGGGCCCAAGAGACCCAGTACTTC
>TRBV7-3|few|TRBD2|TRBJ2-1
CASSLIPGGLAGGHEQFF
TGTGCCAGCAGCTTAATACCCGGTGGGCTAGCGGGGGGGCATGAGCAGTTCTTC
>TRBV4-3|NA|NA|TRBJ2-2
CASSQVPGSNTGELFF
TGCGCCAGCAGCCAAGTTCCGGGTTCGAACACCGGGGAGCTGTTTTTT
>TRBV2|NA|NA|TRBJ1-1
CASSEALRRGRKNTEAFF
TGTGCCAGCAGTGAAGCGCTTCGGAGGGGACGGAAGAACACTGAAGCTTTCTTT
>TRBV5-6|few|NA|TRBJ1-1
CASSSSGRVEAFF
TGTGCCAGCAGCTCCTCTGGGCGCGTTGAAGCTTTCTTT
>TRBV7-9|NA|NA|TRBJ1-1
CASSPGTSNTEAFF
TGTGCCAGCAGTCCCGGGACTTCGAACACTGAAGCTTTCTTT
>TRBV7-2|NA|NA|TRBJ1-1
CASSLGLTNIAFF
TGTGCCAGCAGCTTAGGATTAACAAACATAGCTTTCTTT
>TRBV5-6|NA|NA|TRBJ2-3
CASSLMGDLQDTQYF
TGTGCCAGCAGCCTCATGGGCGATCTGCAAGATACGCAGTATTTT
>TRBV29-1|NA|NA|TRBJ2-1
CSVEVVGGSYNEQFF
TGCAGCGTCGAGGTGGTAGGGGGTTCCTACAATGAGCAGTTCTTC
>TRBV9|once|NA|TRBJ1-3
CASSVDAGHSGNTIYF
TGTGCCAGCAGCGTAGATGCAGGCCATTCTGGAAACACCATATATTTT
>TRBV5-4|few|NA|TRBJ2-7
CASSSASEQYF
TGTGCCAGCAGCTCCGCTAGTGAGCAGTACTTC
>TRBV29-1|NA|NA|TRBJ1-2
CSVEGRGIGYTF
TGCAGCGTTGAGGGCAGGGGCATTGGCTACACCTTC
>TRBV30|NA|NA|TRBJ2-3
CAWDNRGGTDTQYF
TGTGCCTGGGATAACAGGGGAGGTACAGATACGCAGTATTTT
>TRBV18|NA|NA|TRBJ2-7
CASSSTGPTSSYEQYF
TGTGCCAGCTCATCTACAGGGCCCACCAGCTCCTACGAGCAGTACTTC
>TRBV28|NA|NA|TRBJ1-1
CASRRLLNTEAFF
TGTGCCAGCAGGCGGCTTTTGAACACTGAAGCTTTCTTT
>TRBV30|NA|TRBD1|TRBJ1-5
CAWSGGQGGWADQPQNF
TGTGCCTGGAGTGGGGGACAGGGGGGTTGGGCAGATCAGCCCCAGAATTTT
>TRBV19|NA|NA|TRBJ2-5
CASSSPGTWKETQYF
TGTGCCAGTAGTTCACCCGGGACTTGGAAAGAGACCCAGTACTTC
>TRBV2|NA|TRBD1|TRBJ1-6
CASSKGQTSSYNSPLHF
TGTGCCAGCAGCAAGGGACAGACGAGCTCCTATAATTCACCCCTCCACTTT
>TRBV2|NA|NA|TRBJ1-1
CASSEVPSTEAFF
TGTGCCAGCAGTGAAGTACCGAGCACTGAAGCTTTCTTT
>TRBV15|NA|TRBD1|TRBJ2-7
CATSTRPGTDSYEQYF
TGTGCCACCAGCACCCGACCCGGGACAGACTCCTACGAGCAGTACTTC
>TRBV30|NA|TRBD1|TRBJ1-6
CAWSVRTGTNSPLHF
TGTGCCTGGAGTGTACGGACAGGGACAAATTCACCCCTCCACTTT
>TRBV19|NA|NA|TRBJ2-2
CASSTENRVAGELFF
TGTGCCAGTAGTACGGAAAACAGGGTCGCCGGGGAGCTGTTTTTT
>TRBV4-1|NA|NA|TRBJ1-1
CASSRLHRENPEAFF
TGCGCCAGCAGCCGACTTCACAGGGAGAACCCTGAAGCTTTCTTT
>TRBV28|NA|TRBD1|TRBJ1-2
CASSPPGTGGFSGYTF
TGTGCCAGCAGTCCCCCAGGAACAGGGGGTTTCTCCGGCTACACCTTC
>TRBV7-8|NA|NA|TRBJ2-6
CASSSGGANVLTF
TGTGCCAGCAGCTCCGGTGGGGCCAACGTCCTGACTTTC
>TRBV9|NA|TRBD1|TRBJ1-5
CASNPGQENQPQHF
TGTGCCAGCAACCCCGGACAGGAAAATCAGCCCCAGCATTTT
>TRBV6-1|NA|TRBD1|TRBJ1-2
CASIVTGTNYGYTF
TGTGCCAGCATTGTGACAGGGACTAACTATGGCTACACCTTC
>TRBV4-2|NA|TRBD2|TRBJ2-7
CASSHPLPPSGGAFEQYF
TGTGCCAGCAGCCACCCCCTCCCACCTAGCGGGGGGGCGTTCGAGCAGTACTTC
>TRBV4-2|NA|NA|TRBJ2-5
CASSQSSRETQYF
TGTGCCAGCAGCCAATCCTCTAGGGAGACCCAGTACTTC
>TRBV25-1|NA|NA|TRBJ1-4
CASSPTDTGLNEKLFF
TGTGCCAGCAGCCCTACCGACACAGGCCTTAATGAAAAACTGTTTTTT
>TRBV28|NA|TRBD1|TRBJ1-2
CASNGGGQGAFPYGYTF
TGTGCCAGCAACGGGGGGGGACAGGGGGCCTTCCCTTATGGCTACACCTTC
>TRBV29-1|NA|TRBD1|TRBJ2-3
CSVQSPEFPPGGADTQYF
TGCAGCGTTCAGTCCCCCGAATTCCCGCCAGGGGGCGCAGATACGCAGTATTTT
>TRBV11-2|once|NA|TRBJ2-1
CASSLTLSSYNEQFF
TGTGCCAGCAGCCTTACCCTGAGCTCCTACAATGAGCAGTTCTTC
>TRBV30|NA|TRBD1|TRBJ1-2
CAWTGTGFGSYTF
TGTGCCTGGACCGGGACAGGCTTCGGGAGCTACACCTTC
>TRBV5-4|NA|NA|TRBJ1-1
CASTFGSPKGEAFF
TGTGCCAGCACTTTTGGAAGTCCGAAGGGGGAAGCTTTCTTT
>TRBV7-2|NA|TRBD1|TRBJ1-4
CASSPVGTANEKLFF
TGTGCCAGCAGCCCCGTTGGGACAGCTAATGAAAAACTGTTTTTT
>TRBV2|NA|NA|TRBJ2-7
CASSLYYEQYF
TGTGCCAGCAGCTTGTACTACGAGCAGTACTTC
>TRBV7-2|once|NA|TRBJ1-5
CASSSPGGVNQPQHF
TGTGCCAGCAGCTCCCCCGGGGGTGTGAATCAGCCCCAGCATTTT
>TRBV6-5|NA|NA|TRBJ1-4
CASSYSTRWAEKLFF
TGTGCCAGCAGTTACAGCACAAGATGGGCTGAAAAACTGTTTTTT